A single T cell receptor beta chain is shown here with its context. The CDR3 totals 15 residues. Germline-derived CDR1 and CDR2 are SGHRS and YFSETQ. Trimming removed 7 bases from V and 1 base from J; junction bases left unmatched: 6. These data are taken from a study of PD-L1 blockade in urothelial cancer. Generated by immunoSEQ multiplex PCR, the TCRdb table keeps only in-frame clones and is missing some. The table shows about 110,000 clones, with approximately 86% occurring only once. The input for sequencing was PBMCs, taken around atezolizumab (anti-PD-L1) treatment. The genes are TRBV5-1 and TRBJ2-2, with 8 positions matching TRBD1. The receptor was isolated from a man between 45 and 60 years old with urothelial cancer. In DNA, the CDR3 is TGCGCCAGCTGCCAAGGACAGGGGAACACCGGGGAGCTGTTTTTT. Translated, it gives CASCQGQGNTGELFF.